This passage covers 22 T cell receptor beta chains from one sample sequenced in a study of blood T cell repertoires in COVID-19. Method: immunoSEQ multiplex PCR; TCRdb's copy keeps in-frame clones and lacks some. Altogether 200,000 to 300,000 clones are present, more than 70% being singletons, with the ten largest covering 2% to 2.5%. Sequencing used peripheral blood. The source of these receptors is a woman in her forties or fifties with acute or convalescent COVID-19.

This clone was counted a single time. The chain joins TRBV19 to TRBJ1-5; the match to TRBD1 covers 8 bases. This CDR3 has 16 amino acids. Germline-derived CDR1 and CDR2 are LNHDA and SQIVND (reference sequence). V trimming: 10 bases; J trimming: 2 bases; junction bases outside the gene matches: 13. The chain's CDR3 is CAISTAPTGGNQPQHF. The CDR3 nucleotides are TGTGCCATCTCAACAGCGCCGACAGGGGGCAATCAGCCCCAGCATTTT.

This chain uses TRBV27 with TRBJ1-3; 7 nucleotides align to TRBD1. The ends lost 5 bases at V and 5 bases at J; junction bases unmatched: 21. The CDR3 is 19 residues long. Germline CDR1 MNHEY, CDR2 SMNVEV (reference sequence). CDR3 protein: CASSLIKRKDREIRNTIYF. DNA of the CDR3: TGTGCCAGCAGTCTCATCAAAAGAAAAGACAGGGAAATTAGAAACACCATATATTTT.

This clone showed up just a few times. Other DNA sequences in this specimen translate into the identical CDR3. V usage is TRBV5-6 and J usage is TRBJ2-7; 9 bases match TRBD2. Per germline, CDR1 SGHDT and CDR2 YYEEEE. Trimming cost V 2 bases and J 1 base; bases outside gene matches: 1. CDR3 length: 14 residues. CDR3 loop: CASSLLAGSYEQYF. The CDR3 bases are TGTGCCAGCAGCTTACTAGCGGGTTCCTACGAGCAGTACTTC. The entire variable domain, with the rest obtained from reference TRBV5-6 and TRBJ2-7, is as follows: DAGVTQSPTHLIKTRGQQVTLRCSPKSGHDTVSWYQQALGQGPQFIFQYYEEEERQRGNFPDRFSGHQFPNYSSELNVNALLLGDSALYLCASSLLAGSYEQYFGPGTRLTVT.

Concerning this clone itself: At one end the junction does not follow the germline gene, possibly because of a read error. The chain employs TRBV7-7 and TRBJ2-7; the match to TRBD1 covers 7 bases. The CDR3 consists of 15 residues. Germline-derived CDR1 and CDR2 are SSHAT and FNYEAQ (reference sequence). The CDR3 is CASSPPGQRYYEQYF. The CDR3, as DNA: TGTGCTAGCAGCCCGCCGGGACAGAGATATTACGAGCAGTACTTC.

In this sample, this clone turned up once. This rearrangement joins TRBV13 to TRBJ2-3; 10 nucleotides line up with TRBD2. The junction had 8 bases not matched to a gene; V was cut back by 3 bases and J by 5 bases. The CDR3 is 16 amino acids. CDR1 is PRHDT and CDR2 is FYEKMQ in the germline V gene (reference sequence). The CDR3 loop reads CASSFWASGREDTQYF. Here the CDR3 DNA reads TGTGCCAGCAGCTTTTGGGCTAGCGGGAGAGAAGATACGCAGTATTTT.

This clone was picked up one time. The chain has TRBV6-5 and TRBJ2-7; the D gene is possibly TRBD2 (6 bases). CDR3 length: 14 residues. Germline lookup yields CDR1 MNHEY and CDR2 SVGAGI. V was pared by 5 bases and J by 3 bases, with 14 bases between. Here the CDR3 reads CASSPRGNLYEQYF. The CDR3 region has the DNA TGTGCCAGCAGTCCCCGCGGGAACCTCTACGAGCAGTACTTC.

The rearrangement links TRBV24-1 to TRBJ2-7; D is possibly TRBD2 (6 bases). Trimming took 6 bases from V and 5 from J, leaving 13 bases between them. CDR3 size: 13 residues. Germline-derived CDR1 and CDR2 are KGHDR and SFDVKD. Written as DNA, the CDR3 is TGTGCCACCAGTCACGCGGGGTTCGACGAGCAGTACTTC. It codes for CATSHAGFDEQYF.

The chain combines TRBV7-9 with TRBJ1-4; D unclear. V lost 2 bases and J lost 8, with 12 bases in between. Germline V CDR1 and CDR2: SEHNR, FQNEAQ (reference sequence). This CDR3 contains 14 residues. The CDR3 sequence: CASSLNRGGEKLFF. CDR3 DNA: TGTGCCAGCAGCTTAAACCGGGGAGGCGAAAAACTGTTTTTT.

V usage is TRBV27 and J usage is TRBJ2-3; 10 positions match TRBD2. Per germline, CDR1 MNHEY and CDR2 SMNVEV (reference sequence). After removal of 7 bases from V and 0 bases from J, the junction contained 13 bases not matched to a gene. The CDR3 has 18 amino acids. CDR3 region: CASKLLAGAVSSTDTQYF. The CDR3 DNA follows: TGTGCCAGCAAGTTGCTAGCGGGAGCCGTATCAAGCACAGATACGCAGTATTTT.

The chain joins TRBV5-1 to TRBJ2-3; D is uncertain. The germline CDR1 and CDR2 sequences are SGHRS and YFSETQ. CDR3 length: 17 amino acids. The V and J ends lost 2 bases and 1 base respectively, with 17 bases between them. The CDR3 bases are TGCGCCAGCAGCTTTGGTAGGTCCCCGGCGGGCACAGATACGCAGTATTTT. Translated, it gives CASSFGRSPAGTDTQYF.

The chain has TRBV6-5 and TRBJ2-1, with D perhaps matching TRBD1 (5 bases). The V and J ends lost 6 bases and 4 bases respectively, with 16 bases between them. The CDR3 has 15 amino acids. Looked up from germline, CDR1 is MNHEY and CDR2 is SVGAGI. The CDR3 DNA follows: TGTGCCAGCAGCTCCCCCAGGACACCTTACAATGAGCAGTTCTTC. Its translation: CASSSPRTPYNEQFF.

The chain recombines TRBV10-3 with TRBJ2-3; the match to TRBD2 covers 11 bases. The V segment lost 2 bases and the J segment 0 bases; nucleotides outside the gene matches: 1. Per germline, CDR1 ENHRY and CDR2 SYGVKD. The CDR3 is 16 amino acids. CDR3 coding DNA: TGTGCCATCAGTGAGGGACTAGCGGGTAGCACAGATACGCAGTATTTT. Its translation is CAISEGLAGSTDTQYF.

V gene TRBV4-3 combines with J gene TRBJ1-1; maybe TRBD1 (5 bases). The CDR3 is made up of 14 amino acids. Per the germline V gene, CDR1 is LGHNA and CDR2 is YSLEER. V lost 0 bases, J lost 4 bases, and 9 bases lay in between. The CDR3 protein is CASSQEAQGTEAFF. The CDR3 DNA is TGCGCCAGCAGCCAAGAGGCTCAGGGCACTGAAGCTTTCTTT.

The gene calls are TRBV5-1 and TRBJ2-7; TRBD2 agrees at 13 bases. This CDR3 has 16 amino acids. V shed 2 bases, J shed 1 base, and the junction held 3 bases outside the gene matches. Germline CDR1 and CDR2: SGHRS and YFSETQ. CDR3 loop: CASSFGLAGASYEQYF. The CDR3, as DNA: TGCGCCAGCAGCTTCGGACTAGCGGGAGCATCCTACGAGCAGTACTTC.

This clone has more than one count but fewer than ten. The rearrangement joins TRBV2 to TRBJ1-6; 11 nucleotides line up with TRBD1. The CDR3 contains 15 residues. Germline V lookup: CDR1 SNHLY, CDR2 FYNNEI. Unmatched junction bases numbered 3, after V lost 4 bases and J lost 7 bases. This CDR3 reads CASSGTGGGNSPLHF. Written as DNA, the CDR3 is TGTGCCAGCAGTGGGACAGGGGGCGGGAATTCACCCCTCCACTTT.

Concerning this clone itself: Different DNA sequences within this sample yield the same CDR3. The genes are TRBV28 and TRBJ2-7, with D perhaps matching TRBD1 (6 bases). The V and J ends lost 1 base and 4 bases respectively, with 14 bases between them. Germline V gives CDR1 MDHEN, CDR2 SYDVKM. The CDR3 length is 15 residues. The CDR3 DNA follows: TGTGCCAGCAGTTTATTGGGCAGGGGTTCTTACGAGCAGTACTTC. Its protein product is CASSLLGRGSYEQYF.

The CDR3 protein is CASSFQGAETQYF. DNA for the CDR3: TGTGCCAGCAGCTTTCAGGGGGCAGAGACCCAGTACTTC. The chain couples TRBV5-4 to TRBJ2-5, with 8 bases matching TRBD1. CDR3 length equals 13 residues. Germline loops: CDR1 SGHNT, CDR2 YYREEE (reference sequence). Trimming took 2 bases from V and 4 from J; bases not matched to a gene: 1.

A remark on this clone: One junction end does not reproduce the germline sequence, and a read error may be involved. The rearrangement joins TRBV28 to TRBJ2-4, with D perhaps matching TRBD1 (6 bases). The CDR3 totals 14 residues. CDR1 is MDHEN, CDR2 SYDVKM, per germline. This chain's CDR3 is CANSLTQGVGIQYF. The CDR3 DNA follows: TGTGCCAACAGTTTAACACAGGGCGTCGGCATTCAGTACTTC.

This chain joins TRBV28 and TRBJ1-6; the match to TRBD1 covers 7 bases. The CDR3 is 15 amino acids. CDR1 is MDHEN and CDR2 is SYDVKM in the germline V gene. Trimming took 5 bases from V and 7 from J; bases not matched to a gene: 8. CDR3 loop: CASSDRRGQNSPLHF. CDR3 nucleotides: TGTGCCAGCAGTGACCGCCGGGGACAGAATTCACCCCTCCACTTT.

The CDR3 sequence is CASSPGTSGEEQFF. CDR3 sequence (DNA): TGCGCCAGCAGCCCCGGGACTAGCGGTGAGGAGCAGTTCTTC. This rearrangement joins TRBV5-1 to TRBJ2-1; 11 positions match TRBD2. The J segment lost 10 bases and the V segment lost 4 bases, leaving 7 bases of the junction unmatched. The CDR3 extends over 14 amino acids. Per the germline V gene, CDR1 is SGHRS and CDR2 is YFSETQ.

V usage is TRBV6-4 and J usage is TRBJ2-3; D might be TRBD2 (5 bases). V lost 4 bases to trimming and J lost 10 bases, with 18 bases between them. Germline V CDR1 and CDR2: MRHNA, SNTAGT. This CDR3 region has 14 residues. This CDR3 reads CASSAIASEGSQYF. DNA of the CDR3: TGTGCCAGCAGTGCCATTGCCTCAGAGGGATCGCAGTATTTT.

The chain is built from TRBV15 and TRBJ1-1; 10 positions match TRBD1. V shed 0 bases, J shed 12 bases, and the junction held 4 bases outside the gene matches. Germline V gene lookup returns CDR1 LNHNV and CDR2 YYDKDF (reference sequence). The CDR3 totals 13 residues. The CDR3 is CATSREVDRGTFF. As DNA, the CDR3 is TGTGCCACCAGCAGAGAAGTGGACAGGGGGACTTTCTTT. The full variable domain, in which reference TRBV15 and TRBJ1-1 provide the parts outside the CDR3, is DAMVIQNPRYQVTQFGKPVTLSCSQTLNHNVMYWYQQKSSQAPKLLFHYYDKDFNNEADTPDNFQSRRPNTSFCFLDIRSPGLGDTAMYLCATSREVDRGTFFGQGTRLTVV.